The present entry profiles one T cell receptor beta chain with its context. After removal of 4 bases from V and 5 bases from J, the junction contained 7 bases not matched to a gene. This CDR3 has 16 amino acids. Looked up from germline, CDR1 is SGHNT and CDR2 is YYREEE (reference sequence). Per the original data handling: Amplification from reference gene primers served as the basis for estimated nucleated cell counts. Some clones are missing from TCRdb's copy, which holds only in-frame ones; the method was immunoSEQ multiplex PCR. That table gives V, J and clone size, and the DNA gave D and trimming. This table has about 140,000 clones, over 80% appearing once. This specimen belongs to a study of blood T cell repertoires in COVID-19. Study summary: Whether acute or convalescent, the COVID-19 samples came from the United States, Italy and Spain. From T cells, B-cell-depleted T cells, or PBMCs came the material, which was cDNA or gDNA.

The rearrangement links TRBV5-4 to TRBJ2-1, with 12 bases matching TRBD2. Sequencing input: peripheral blood. This TCR was recovered from a man in his sixties with active or convalescent COVID-19. This CDR3 reads CASSPLAGGQHNEQFF. The CDR3 DNA reads as TGTGCCAGCAGCCCACTAGCGGGAGGACAGCACAATGAGCAGTTCTTC.